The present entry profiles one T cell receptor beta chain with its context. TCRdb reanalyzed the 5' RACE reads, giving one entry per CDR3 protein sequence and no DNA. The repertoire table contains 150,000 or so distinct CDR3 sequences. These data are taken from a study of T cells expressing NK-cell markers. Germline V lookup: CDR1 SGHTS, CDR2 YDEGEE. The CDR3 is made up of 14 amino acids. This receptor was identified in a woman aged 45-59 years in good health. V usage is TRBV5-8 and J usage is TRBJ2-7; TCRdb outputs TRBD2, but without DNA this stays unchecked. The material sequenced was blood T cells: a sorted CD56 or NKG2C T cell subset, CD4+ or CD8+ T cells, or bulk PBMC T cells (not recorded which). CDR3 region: CASRPTGLSLEQYF.